This is a list of T cell receptor beta chains from one sample in a study of post-analysis software for immune sequencing data. One entry per CDR3 protein results from TCRdb running MiXCR on the PCR reads. The top ten hold 0.55% to 0.65% of the sample, which has hundreds of thousands of distinct CDR3 sequences, approximately 30% seen once. What was sequenced was blood. Receptors were obtained from a girl aged 5 to 17 with multiple sclerosis. CDR3s include the opening cysteine and the closing phenylalanine or tryptophan. A D gene is named only where the DNA matches it firmly. Clone size is stated in some rows and not others, as once, few, many or a class when expanded.

clone_size	v_call	d_call	j_call	cdr3_aa	cdr3_nt
.	TRBV12-3/TRBV12-4	.	TRBJ1-2	CASRHTGTPNYGYTF	TGTGCCAGCAGGCACACAGGTACCCCCAACTATGGCTACACCTTC
few	TRBV24-1	.	TRBJ1-5	CATSDGGVPQPQHF	TGTGCCACCAGTGACGGAGGGGTCCCTCAGCCCCAGCATTTT
.	TRBV29-1	.	TRBJ1-1	CSVGGRVAYTEAFF	TGCAGCGTTGGGGGACGCGTCGCGTACACTGAAGCTTTCTTT
few	TRBV15	TRBD2	TRBJ2-1	CATSRTSGTSYNEQFF	TGTGCCACCAGCAGGACCTCCGGGACTAGTTACAATGAGCAGTTCTTC
.	TRBV29-1	.	TRBJ1-1	CSVEPVLLNTEAFF	TGCAGCGTTGAACCGGTATTATTGAACACTGAAGCTTTCTTT
.	TRBV6-6	TRBD2	TRBJ2-5	CASSPGRERYNEQYF	TGTGCCAGCAGCCCAGGGCGGGAGCGCTACAATGAGCAGTACTTC
.	TRBV29-1	.	TRBJ1-1	CSVHPWGALPEAFF	TGCAGCGTGCACCCTTGGGGGGCGCTACCTGAAGCTTTCTTT
.	TRBV4-3	.	TRBJ2-5	CASSPVREQETQYF	TGCGCCAGCAGCCCGGTCAGGGAACAAGAGACCCAGTACTTC
.	TRBV11-2	.	TRBJ2-1	CASSLVAGLNNEQFF	TGTGCCAGCAGCTTAGTGGCAGGGCTTAACAATGAGCAGTTCTTC
few	TRBV20-1	.	TRBJ2-3	CSARDKRGTANLGQYF	TGCAGTGCTAGGGACAAACGCGGGACAGCAAATCTTGGGCAGTATTTT
.	TRBV7-2	.	TRBJ2-1	CASSLRGLAGSLYNEQFF	TGTGCCAGCAGCTTAAGGGGGCTAGCGGGTTCCCTCTACAATGAGCAGTTCTTC
many	TRBV6-2/TRBV6-3	.	TRBJ2-6	CASSTSRVTGANVLTF	TGTGCCTCCTCGACCTCGAGGGTAACGGGGGCCAACGTCCTGACTTTC
.	TRBV5-1	TRBD2	TRBJ2-1	CASSNGLANYNQQFF	TGCGCCAGCAGCAACGGACTAGCGAACTACAATCAGCAGTTCTTC
.	TRBV9	.	TRBJ2-6	CASSAPGVAGANVLTF	TGTGCCAGCAGCGCCCCGGGAGTGGCTGGGGCCAACGTCCTGACTTTC
few	TRBV7-8	.	TRBJ2-7	CASSPRSGGTYEQYF	TGTGCCAGCAGCCCCAGATCCGGCGGGACCTACGAGCAGTACTTC
few	TRBV5-1	TRBD1	TRBJ2-5	CASSINTGEGETQYF	TGCGCCAGCAGCATAAACACAGGGGAAGGAGAGACCCAGTACTTC
.	TRBV5-5	TRBD1	TRBJ2-1	CASSWVLGTGINEQFF	TGTGCCAGCAGCTGGGTCTTAGGGACAGGGATCAATGAGCAGTTCTTC
few	TRBV7-8	TRBD1	TRBJ2-7	CASSLQRTGGYEQYF	TGTGCCAGCAGCCTCCAACGGACAGGGGGCTACGAGCAGTACTTC
.	TRBV20-1	.	TRBJ2-7	CSARGRLDIEQYF	TGCAGTGCTAGAGGCCGACTAGACATCGAGCAGTACTTC
once	TRBV2	TRBD2	TRBJ2-1	CASRGQRDSGGSYNEQFF	TGTGCCAGCAGAGGCCAGAGGGATAGCGGGGGATCCTACAATGAGCAGTTCTTC
.	TRBV6-2/TRBV6-3	.	TRBJ2-7	CASSYGGPHLYEQYF	TGTGCCAGCAGTTACGGGGGACCCCACCTCTACGAGCAGTACTTC
many	TRBV5-1	TRBD1	TRBJ1-2	CASSLQGDYGYTF	TGCGCCAGCAGCTTACAGGGGGACTATGGCTACACCTTC
.	TRBV7-2	TRBD1	TRBJ2-5	CASSRGGAETQYF	TGTGCCAGCAGCAGAGGGGGCGCGGAGACCCAGTACTTC
.	TRBV20-1	.	TRBJ1-5	CSAEGRNNQPQHF	TGCAGTGCAGAAGGCAGGAACAATCAGCCCCAGCATTTT
.	TRBV28	.	TRBJ2-1	CASSFGGDQFF	TGTGCCAGCAGTTTTGGTGGTGACCAGTTCTTC
.	TRBV4-3	.	TRBJ2-5	CASSQDYLERTRYF	TGCGCCAGCAGCCAAGATTACCTAGAGCGGACCCGGTACTTC
many	TRBV29-1	.	TRBJ2-5	CSVTDRKQETQYF	TGCAGCGTGACGGACAGAAAACAAGAGACCCAGTACTTC
many	TRBV12-5	.	TRBJ2-1	CASGLPDKTEQFF	TGTGCTAGTGGTTTGCCTGACAAAACGGAGCAGTTCTTC
few	TRBV7-9	.	TRBJ2-1	CASRPRDIIHEQFF	TGTGCCAGCAGGCCCCGGGACATTATCCATGAGCAGTTCTTC
few	TRBV6-1	.	TRBJ1-5	CASSEGSGSNQPQHF	TGTGCCAGCAGTGAAGGGAGTGGTAGCAATCAGCCCCAGCATTTT
few	TRBV20-1	TRBD2	TRBJ2-3	CSAPLAGASTDTQYF	TGCAGTGCGCCTCTAGCGGGAGCCAGCACAGATACGCAGTATTTT
few	TRBV10-2	.	TRBJ2-1	CASSVAQAGNEQFF	TGCGCCAGCAGTGTTGCACAGGCGGGCAATGAGCAGTTCTTC
.	TRBV5-1	.	TRBJ2-5	CASSLLASGTQETQYF	TGCGCCAGCAGCTTGTTGGCCTCCGGGACGCAAGAGACCCAGTACTTC
few	TRBV6-1	.	TRBJ1-2	CASSEALAGTGGYTF	TGTGCCAGCAGTGAAGCGCTGGCAGGGACTGGAGGCTACACCTTC